The next 20 T cell receptor beta chains were all read from a single sample in a study of blood T cell repertoires in COVID-19. Profiling relied on immunoSEQ multiplex PCR, and the TCRdb table lists in-frame clones only, not all of them. The repertoire has over 250,000 clones, 65% to 90% of them found once; the top ten carry roughly 5%. Sequenced input: peripheral blood. The receptors here all came from a man between 50 and 59 years old with active or convalescent COVID-19.

The chain carries TRBV5-1 and TRBJ1-1; TRBD1 is a possible D gene (5 bases). Germline V gene lookup returns CDR1 SGHRS and CDR2 YFSETQ. The CDR3 runs to 15 residues. With 3 bases removed from V and 2 bases from J, the gap between germline ends came to 14 bases. In DNA, the CDR3 is TGCGCCAGCAGCTCAACTCAGGGCCCCAACACTGAAGCTTTCTTT. Translated: CASSSTQGPNTEAFF.

The CDR3 DNA reads as TGTGCCAGCAGCTTCGTTGCGAATGCCGGGGAGCTGTTTTTT. It codes for CASSFVANAGELFF. The chain has TRBV11-2 and TRBJ2-2, with D hard to call. Trimming cost V 3 bases and J 6 bases, with 11 bases left between them. This CDR3 is built from 14 residues. From germline, CDR1 is SGHAT and CDR2 FQNNGV.

The chain uses TRBV5-5 and TRBJ2-7; 8 bases are a match to TRBD1. Germline CDR1 reads SGHKS; CDR2 reads YYEKEE (reference sequence). V trimming: 4 bases; J trimming: 0 bases; junction bases outside the gene matches: 6. CDR3 size: 15 residues. Here the CDR3 reads CASSHRDRSSYEQYF. The CDR3 DNA follows: TGTGCCAGCAGCCATCGGGACAGGTCCTCCTACGAGCAGTACTTC.

The genes are TRBV19 and TRBJ1-4, with D possibly TRBD1 on 6 matching bases. This CDR3 is built from 15 residues. Germline CDR1 LNHDA, CDR2 SQIVND (reference sequence). The V and J ends lost 3 bases and 7 bases respectively, with 15 bases between them. Here the CDR3 reads CASSMIGTSREKLFF. CDR3 DNA: TGTGCCAGTAGTATGATCGGGACAAGTCGTGAAAAACTGTTTTTT.

The V gene is TRBV3-1 (or the pseudogene TRBV3-2), the J gene TRBJ1-2; 7 positions match TRBD1. Trimming cost V 0 bases and J 7 bases; bases outside gene matches: 11. Germline-derived CDR1 and CDR2 are LGHDT and YNNKEL (reference sequence). The CDR3 totals 16 residues. DNA for the CDR3: TGTGCCAGCAGCCAAGATCTTGTCAGGGGGATTACTGGCTACACCTTC. Residues: CASSQDLVRGITGYTF.

This clone has a handful of counts. The chain is built from TRBV20-1 and TRBJ1-2; D ambiguous. The CDR3 runs 11 residues. The germline V gene encodes CDR1 DFQATT and CDR2 SNEGSKA (reference sequence). Trimming took 5 bases from V and 6 from J, leaving 10 bases between them. The CDR3 sequence is CSASRTHGYTF. DNA of the CDR3: TGCAGTGCTTCCAGGACTCATGGCTACACCTTC.

The V call is TRBV5-1, the J call TRBJ2-7; TRBD1 aligns across 9 bases. CDR1 and CDR2 from the germline V gene are SGHRS and YFSETQ. The CDR3 covers 14 residues. With V trimmed by 3 bases and J by 2 bases, 3 bases remained unmatched. The CDR3 sequence: CASSSGTGPYEQYF. CDR3 DNA sequence: TGCGCCAGCAGCTCCGGGACAGGGCCCTACGAGCAGTACTTC.

The chain couples TRBV19 to TRBJ1-1; no reliable D call. The CDR3 runs 14 residues. Germline CDR1 is LNHDA and CDR2 is SQIVND (reference sequence). The germline V and J ends were trimmed by 5 bases and 4 bases, with 14 bases remaining between them. The CDR3 coding sequence is TGTGCCAGTAGTTGGCGGGATACATTCACTGAAGCTTTCTTT. It codes for CASSWRDTFTEAFF.

The gene calls are TRBV21-1 and TRBJ2-2; the table's D gene call, TRBD1, was not cross checked with the DNA. TRBV21-1 is termed a pseudogene. The CDR3 has 17 residues. CDR3 protein: CASSKEEGQGNTGELFF. The CDR3 DNA reads TGTGCCAGCAGCAAAGAGGAGGGACAGGGGAACACCGGGGAGCTGTTTTTT.

The V gene is TRBV12-5, the J gene TRBJ1-1, with D unclear. V was trimmed by 6 bases and J by 0 bases, leaving 11 bases between them. The CDR3 runs to 14 residues. Per the germline V gene, CDR1 is LGHNT and CDR2 is FRNRAP. The CDR3 DNA follows: TGTGCTAGTGGCTCCCAAACTATGAACACTGAAGCTTTCTTT. Amino acids: CASGSQTMNTEAFF.

The chain uses TRBV6-5 and TRBJ2-1; D is possibly TRBD1 (5 bases). The V end lost 0 bases, the J end lost 3 bases, and 9 bases lay between the germline ends. Germline CDR1 is MNHEY and CDR2 is SVGAGI. The CDR3 is 15 amino acids. The CDR3: CASSYSRVGYNEQFF. The CDR3 coding sequence is TGTGCCAGCAGTTACTCCAGGGTAGGCTACAATGAGCAGTTCTTC.

This clone was observed a single time. V and J are TRBV25-1 and TRBJ2-1; D may be TRBD2 (5 bases). The CDR3 spans 17 residues. Germline V gene lookup returns CDR1 MGHDK and CDR2 SYGVNS. Trimming cost V 4 bases and J 0 bases, with 16 bases left between them. The CDR3 protein is CASSGRPSETSYNEQFF. The CDR3 DNA sequence: TGTGCCAGCAGTGGGAGGCCAAGCGAAACCTCCTACAATGAGCAGTTCTTC.

The chain couples TRBV3-1 (or the pseudogene TRBV3-2) to TRBJ2-1, with 10 positions matching TRBD2. Germline V gene data show CDR1 as LGHDT and CDR2 as YNNKEL (reference sequence). The CDR3 loop spans 20 amino acids. Unmatched junction bases numbered 18, after V lost 0 bases and J lost 7 bases. In DNA, the CDR3 is TGTGCCAGCAGCCAAGATCCGGGACTAGCGACCGAGGGAAGGGTGAATGAGCAGTTCTTC. This codes for CASSQDPGLATEGRVNEQFF.

The J gene is TRBJ2-7, the V gene TRBV5-1, with TRBD1 as a possible D gene (5 bases). CDR3 length equals 15 residues. CDR1 and CDR2 (germline): SGHRS, YFSETQ. With 0 bases removed from V and 2 bases from J, the gap between germline ends came to 12 bases. As DNA, the CDR3 is TGCGCCAGCAGCTTGGAGACAGCACCGACCTACGAGCAGTACTTC. This gives the protein CASSLETAPTYEQYF.

This sequence joins TRBV6-1 and TRBJ2-7; the match to TRBD2 covers 9 bases. The CDR3 consists of 15 residues. V lost 3 bases and J lost 2; bases outside the gene matches: 5. CDR1 is MNHNS and CDR2 is SASEGT in the germline V gene. This chain's CDR3 is CASSDSGSGAYEQYF. In nucleotides, the CDR3 is TGTGCCAGCAGTGATAGCGGGAGTGGGGCCTACGAGCAGTACTTC.

This chain uses TRBV15 with TRBJ2-5, with D possibly TRBD1 on 6 matching bases. CDR3 length equals 13 residues. V gave up 6 bases and J gave up 4 bases, with 12 bases separating them. Germline CDR1 reads LNHNV; CDR2 reads YYDKDF (reference sequence). This CDR3 is CATRTGTRETQYF. CDR3 bases: TGTGCCACCAGAACCGGGACACGAGAGACCCAGTACTTC.

The chain joins TRBV9 to TRBJ2-1; a weak D match, TRBD2 (6 bases). The V end was cut by 4 bases, the J end by 8 bases, with 16 bases between. CDR1 is SGDLS and CDR2 is YYNGEE in the germline V gene. The CDR3 consists of 14 residues. The CDR3 coding sequence is TGTGCCAGCAGCTTCCGGGACTGGGGGGATGAGCAGTTCTTC. This codes for CASSFRDWGDEQFF. Supplemented by reference TRBV9 and TRBJ2-1, the full variable domain reads DSGVTQTPKHLITATGQRVTLRCSPRSGDLSVYWYQQSLDQGLQFLIQYYNGEERAKGNILERFSAQQFPDLHSELNLSSLELGDSALYFCASSFRDWGDEQFFGPGTRLTVL.

This chain joins TRBV5-1 and TRBJ2-3, with 16 bases fitting TRBD2. The CDR3 is made up of 17 amino acids. V lost 3 bases to trimming and J lost 6 bases; unmatched junction nucleotides: 7. In germline, CDR1 is SGHRS, CDR2 YFSETQ. This CDR3 is CASSWWPGLAGGDTQYF. CDR3 DNA sequence: TGCGCCAGCAGCTGGTGGCCGGGACTAGCGGGAGGGGATACGCAGTATTTT.

This clone appeared once. This chain links TRBV7-6 with TRBJ2-3, with D uncertain. Germline CDR1 SGHVS, CDR2 FNYEAQ. CDR3 length: 15 residues. Trimming cost V 5 bases and J 0 bases, with 12 bases left between them. This chain's CDR3 is CASSPVGLSTDTQYF. Here the CDR3 DNA reads TGTGCCAGCAGCCCTGTGGGCCTCAGCACAGATACGCAGTATTTT.

This clone was seen a handful of times. V is TRBV28 and J is TRBJ1-2; a weak D match, TRBD1 (6 bases). The CDR3 covers 12 residues. Germline values: CDR1 MDHEN, CDR2 SYDVKM. Trimming shortened V by 3 bases and J by 8 bases, and 10 bases separated the two germline ends. The CDR3 sequence is CASSLTGDGYTF. DNA for the CDR3: TGTGCCAGCAGTTTGACAGGTGACGGCTACACCTTC.